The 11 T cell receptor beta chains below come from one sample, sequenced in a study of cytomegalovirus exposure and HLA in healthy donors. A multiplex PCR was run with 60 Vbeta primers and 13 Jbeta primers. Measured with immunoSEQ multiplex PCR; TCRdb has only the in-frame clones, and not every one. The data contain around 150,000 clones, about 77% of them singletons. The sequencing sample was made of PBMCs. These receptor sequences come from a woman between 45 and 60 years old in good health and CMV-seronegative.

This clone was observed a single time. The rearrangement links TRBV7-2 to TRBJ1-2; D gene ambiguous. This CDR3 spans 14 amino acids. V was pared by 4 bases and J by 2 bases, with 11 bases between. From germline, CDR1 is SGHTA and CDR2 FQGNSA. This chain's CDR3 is CASSSRDRNYGYTF. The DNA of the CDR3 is TGTGCCAGCAGCTCGCGGGATAGGAACTATGGCTACACCTTC.

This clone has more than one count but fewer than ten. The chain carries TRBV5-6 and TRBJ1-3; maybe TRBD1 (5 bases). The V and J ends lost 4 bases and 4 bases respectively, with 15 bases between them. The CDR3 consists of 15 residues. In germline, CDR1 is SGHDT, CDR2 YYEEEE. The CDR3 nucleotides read TGTGCCAGCAGCGACGCGGGGCTCCGCGGAAACACCATATATTTT. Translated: CASSDAGLRGNTIYF. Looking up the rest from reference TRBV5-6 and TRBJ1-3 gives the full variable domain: DAGVTQSPTHLIKTRGQQVTLRCSPKSGHDTVSWYQQALGQGPQFIFQYYEEEERQRGNFPDRFSGHQFPNYSSELNVNALLLGDSALYLCASSDAGLRGNTIYFGEGSWLTVV.

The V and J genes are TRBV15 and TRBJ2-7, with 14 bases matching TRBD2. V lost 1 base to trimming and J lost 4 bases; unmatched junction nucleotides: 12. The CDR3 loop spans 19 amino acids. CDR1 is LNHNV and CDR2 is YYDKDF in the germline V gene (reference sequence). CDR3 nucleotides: TGTGCCACCAGCAGAGGACTAGCGGGAGGGCCCGTTGGGTTGTACGAGCAGTACTTC. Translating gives CATSRGLAGGPVGLYEQYF.

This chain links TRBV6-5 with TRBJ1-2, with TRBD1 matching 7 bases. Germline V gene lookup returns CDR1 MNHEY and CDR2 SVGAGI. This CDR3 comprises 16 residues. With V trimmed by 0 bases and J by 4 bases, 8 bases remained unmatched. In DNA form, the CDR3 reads TGTGCCAGCAGTTACTCGGTGGGACAGCTATCCTATGGCTACACCTTC. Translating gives CASSYSVGQLSYGYTF.

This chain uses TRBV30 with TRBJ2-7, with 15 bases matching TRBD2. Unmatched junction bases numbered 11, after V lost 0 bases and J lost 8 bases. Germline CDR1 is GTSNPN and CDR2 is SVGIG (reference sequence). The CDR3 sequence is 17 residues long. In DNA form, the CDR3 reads TGTGCCTGGAGTGTACACCGGACTAGCGGGAGGGGTAGCAAGCAGTACTTC. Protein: CAWSVHRTSGRGSKQYF. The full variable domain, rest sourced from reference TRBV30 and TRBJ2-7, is SQTIHQWPATLVQPVGSPLSLECTVEGTSNPNLYWYRQAAGRGLQLLFYSVGIGQISSEVPQNLSASRPQDRQFILSSKKLLLSDSGFYLCAWSVHRTSGRGSKQYFGPGTRLTVT.

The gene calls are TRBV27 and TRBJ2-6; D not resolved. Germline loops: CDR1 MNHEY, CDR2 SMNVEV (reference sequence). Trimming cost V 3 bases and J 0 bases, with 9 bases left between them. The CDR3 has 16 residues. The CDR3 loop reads CASSLSPSSGANVLTF. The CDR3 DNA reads TGTGCCAGCAGTTTGTCACCCAGCTCTGGGGCCAACGTCCTGACTTTC.

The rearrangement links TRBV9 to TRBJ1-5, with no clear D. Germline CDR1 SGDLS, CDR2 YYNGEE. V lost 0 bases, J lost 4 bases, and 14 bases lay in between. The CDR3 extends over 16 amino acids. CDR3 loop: CASSVGGEMGNQPQHF. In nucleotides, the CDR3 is TGTGCCAGCAGCGTAGGTGGGGAGATGGGAAATCAGCCCCAGCATTTT.

CDR3 nucleotides: TGTGCCAGCAGCTTAACTAGCGGGACAGAGCAGTACTTC. This gives the protein CASSLTSGTEQYF. V is TRBV7-2 and J is TRBJ2-7, with TRBD2 matching 10 bases. Per the germline V gene, CDR1 is SGHTA and CDR2 is FQGNSA. J was trimmed by 7 bases and V by 2 bases; bases with no gene match: 2. The CDR3 runs to 13 residues.

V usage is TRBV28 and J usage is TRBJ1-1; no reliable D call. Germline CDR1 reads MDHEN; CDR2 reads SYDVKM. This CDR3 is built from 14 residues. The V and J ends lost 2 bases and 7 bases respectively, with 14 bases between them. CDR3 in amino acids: CASSLGSRPLEAFF. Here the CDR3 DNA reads TGTGCCAGCAGTTTAGGGAGTCGGCCCCTTGAAGCTTTCTTT.

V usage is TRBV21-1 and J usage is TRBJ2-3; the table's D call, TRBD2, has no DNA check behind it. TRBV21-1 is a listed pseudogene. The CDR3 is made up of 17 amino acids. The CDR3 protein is CASSKFREEVGTDTQYF. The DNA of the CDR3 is TGTGCCAGCAGCAAATTTCGGGAGGAAGTAGGAACAGATACGCAGTATTTT.

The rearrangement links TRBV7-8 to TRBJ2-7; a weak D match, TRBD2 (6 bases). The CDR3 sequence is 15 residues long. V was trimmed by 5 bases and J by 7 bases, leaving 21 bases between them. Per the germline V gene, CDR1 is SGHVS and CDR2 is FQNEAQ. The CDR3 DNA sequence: TGTGCCAGCAGCGCTGCCGGGACTTTCTGGAGGGAGCAGTACTTC. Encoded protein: CASSAAGTFWREQYF.